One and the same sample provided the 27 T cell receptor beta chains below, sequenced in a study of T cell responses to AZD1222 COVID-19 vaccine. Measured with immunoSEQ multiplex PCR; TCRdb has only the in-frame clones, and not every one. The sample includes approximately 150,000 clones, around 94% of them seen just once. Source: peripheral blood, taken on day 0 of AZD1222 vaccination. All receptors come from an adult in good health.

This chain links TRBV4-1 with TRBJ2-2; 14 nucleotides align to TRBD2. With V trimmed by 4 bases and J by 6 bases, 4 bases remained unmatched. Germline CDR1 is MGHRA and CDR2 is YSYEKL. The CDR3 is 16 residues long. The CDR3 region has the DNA TGCGCCAGCAGCCCTGGGACTAGCGGGAGTGCCGGGGAGCTGTTTTTT. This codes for CASSPGTSGSAGELFF.

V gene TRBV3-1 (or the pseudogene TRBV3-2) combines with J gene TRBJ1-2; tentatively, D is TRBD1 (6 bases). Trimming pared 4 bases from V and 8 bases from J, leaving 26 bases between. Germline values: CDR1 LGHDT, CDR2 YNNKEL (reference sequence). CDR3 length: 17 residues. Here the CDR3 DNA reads TGTGCCAGCAGCCCACAAGGGGCAGGGGTCGGGAACCGAGGCTACACCTTC. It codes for CASSPQGAGVGNRGYTF.

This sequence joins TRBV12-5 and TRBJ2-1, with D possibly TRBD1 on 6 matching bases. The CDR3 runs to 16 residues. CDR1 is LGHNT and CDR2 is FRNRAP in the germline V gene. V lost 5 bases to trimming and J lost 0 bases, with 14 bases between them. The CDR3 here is CASGPPGQRSYNEQFF. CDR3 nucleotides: TGTGCTAGTGGTCCACCCGGACAGCGCTCCTACAATGAGCAGTTCTTC.

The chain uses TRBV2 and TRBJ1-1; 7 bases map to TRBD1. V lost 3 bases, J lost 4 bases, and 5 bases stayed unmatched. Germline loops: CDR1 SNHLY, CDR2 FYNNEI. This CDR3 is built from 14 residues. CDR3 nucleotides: TGTGCCAGCAGTGAGACAGGGCTCGGCACTGAAGCTTTCTTT. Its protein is CASSETGLGTEAFF.

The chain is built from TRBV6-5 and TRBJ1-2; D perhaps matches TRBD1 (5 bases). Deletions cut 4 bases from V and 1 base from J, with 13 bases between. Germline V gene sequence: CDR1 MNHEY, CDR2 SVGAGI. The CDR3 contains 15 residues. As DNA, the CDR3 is TGTGCCAGCAGTTCCTCCGGGACGGGTAACTATGGCTACACCTTC. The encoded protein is CASSSSGTGNYGYTF.

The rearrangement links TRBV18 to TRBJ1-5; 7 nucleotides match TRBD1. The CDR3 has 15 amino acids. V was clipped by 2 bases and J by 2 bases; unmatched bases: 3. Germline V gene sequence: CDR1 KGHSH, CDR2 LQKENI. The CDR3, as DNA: TGTGCCAGCTCACCAGCCGGACAGGGCAATCAGCCCCAGCATTTT. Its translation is CASSPAGQGNQPQHF.

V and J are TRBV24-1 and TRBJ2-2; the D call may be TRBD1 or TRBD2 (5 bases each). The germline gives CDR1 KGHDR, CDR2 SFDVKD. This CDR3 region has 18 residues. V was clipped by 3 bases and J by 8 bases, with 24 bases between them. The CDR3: CATSDTFGSDGARGELFF. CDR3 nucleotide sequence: TGTGCCACCAGTGATACCTTTGGCAGTGACGGGGCGCGAGGGGAGCTGTTTTTT.

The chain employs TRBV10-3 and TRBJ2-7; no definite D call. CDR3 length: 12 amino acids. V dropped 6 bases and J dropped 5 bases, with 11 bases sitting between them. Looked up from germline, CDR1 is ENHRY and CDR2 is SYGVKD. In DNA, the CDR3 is TGTGCCATCAGAGGCCCAAGTGACGAGCAGTACTTC. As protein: CAIRGPSDEQYF.

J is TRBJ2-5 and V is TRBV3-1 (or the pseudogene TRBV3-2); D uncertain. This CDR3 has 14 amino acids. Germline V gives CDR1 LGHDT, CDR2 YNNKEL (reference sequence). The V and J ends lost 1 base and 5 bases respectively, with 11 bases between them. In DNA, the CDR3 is TGTGCCAGCAGCCAAGTTCTGGGCCGGGAGACCCAGTACTTC. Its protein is CASSQVLGRETQYF.

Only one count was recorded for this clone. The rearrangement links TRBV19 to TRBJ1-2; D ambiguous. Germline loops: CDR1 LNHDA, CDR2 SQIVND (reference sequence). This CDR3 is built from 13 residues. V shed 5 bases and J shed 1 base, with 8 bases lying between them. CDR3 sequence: CASSLTDNYGYTF. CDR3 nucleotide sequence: TGTGCCAGTAGTTTGACTGATAACTATGGCTACACCTTC.

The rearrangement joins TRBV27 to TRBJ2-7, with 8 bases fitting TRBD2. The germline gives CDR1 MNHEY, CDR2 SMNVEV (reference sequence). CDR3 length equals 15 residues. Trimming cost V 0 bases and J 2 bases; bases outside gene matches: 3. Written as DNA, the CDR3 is TGTGCCAGCAGTTTATCCCCAGCGGGGGCCTACGAGCAGTACTTC. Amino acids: CASSLSPAGAYEQYF.

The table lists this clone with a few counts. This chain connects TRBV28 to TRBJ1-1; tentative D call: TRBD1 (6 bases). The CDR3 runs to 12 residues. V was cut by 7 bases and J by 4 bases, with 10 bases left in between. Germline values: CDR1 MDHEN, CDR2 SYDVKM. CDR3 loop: CASTKQGTEAFF. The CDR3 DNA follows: TGTGCCAGCACAAAACAGGGCACTGAAGCTTTCTTT. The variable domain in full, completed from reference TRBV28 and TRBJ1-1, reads DVKVTQSSRYLVKRTGEKVFLECVQDMDHENMFWYRQDPGLGLRLIYFSYDVKMKEKGDIPEGYSVSREKKERFSLILESASTNQTSMYLCASTKQGTEAFFGQGTRLTVV.

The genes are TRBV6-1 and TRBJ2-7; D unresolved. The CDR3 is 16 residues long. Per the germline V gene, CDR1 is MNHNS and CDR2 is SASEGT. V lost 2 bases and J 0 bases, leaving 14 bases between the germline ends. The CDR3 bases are TGTGCCAGCAGTGAACGGGTCCCGCCACCCTCCTACGAGCAGTACTTC. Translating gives CASSERVPPPSYEQYF.

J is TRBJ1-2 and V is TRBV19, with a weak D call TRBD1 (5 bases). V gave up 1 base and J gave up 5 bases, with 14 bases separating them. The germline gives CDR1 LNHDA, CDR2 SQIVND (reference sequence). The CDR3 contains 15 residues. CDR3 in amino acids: CASSIADSLPYGYTF. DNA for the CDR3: TGTGCCAGTAGTATAGCCGACAGCCTACCATATGGCTACACCTTC.

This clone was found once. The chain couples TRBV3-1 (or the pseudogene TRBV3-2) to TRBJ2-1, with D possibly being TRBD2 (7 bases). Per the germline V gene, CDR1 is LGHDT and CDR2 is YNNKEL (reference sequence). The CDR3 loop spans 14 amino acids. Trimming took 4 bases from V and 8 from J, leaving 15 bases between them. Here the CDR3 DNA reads TGTGCCAGCAGCCCAGGTGGGGGGGCCTATGAGCAGTTCTTC. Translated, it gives CASSPGGGAYEQFF.

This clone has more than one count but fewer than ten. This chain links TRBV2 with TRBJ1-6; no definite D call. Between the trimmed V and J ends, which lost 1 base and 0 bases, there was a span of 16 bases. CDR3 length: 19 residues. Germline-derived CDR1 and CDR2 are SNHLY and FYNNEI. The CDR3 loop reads CASSEVWRERSSYNSPLHF. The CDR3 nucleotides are TGTGCCAGCAGTGAAGTGTGGAGGGAGAGGAGCTCCTATAATTCACCCCTCCACTTT.

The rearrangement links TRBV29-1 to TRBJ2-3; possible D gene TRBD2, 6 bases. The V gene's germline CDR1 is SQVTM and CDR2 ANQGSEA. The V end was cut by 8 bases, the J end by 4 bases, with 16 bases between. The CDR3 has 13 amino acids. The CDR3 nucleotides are TGCAGCCTGAATATGGGACTTCCAGATACGCAGTATTTT. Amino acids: CSLNMGLPDTQYF.

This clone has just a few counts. CDR3 DNA: TGTGCCAGCAGCCCGTCAGGTAGCGGGAATCTGAGGGAGCAGTTCTTC. Translation: CASSPSGSGNLREQFF. The chain joins TRBV16 to TRBJ2-1, with 8 nucleotides matching TRBD2. The germline V gene has CDR1 KGHSY and CDR2 FQNENV. Trimming removed 4 bases from V and 10 bases from J; junction bases left unmatched: 15. The CDR3 runs 16 residues. The full variable domain, rest sourced from reference TRBV16 and TRBJ2-1, is GEEVAQTPKHLVRGEGQKAKLYCAPIKGHSYVFWYQQVLKNEFKFLISFQNENVFDETGMPKERFSAKCLPNSPCSLEIQATKLEDSAVYFCASSPSGSGNLREQFFGPGTRLTVL.

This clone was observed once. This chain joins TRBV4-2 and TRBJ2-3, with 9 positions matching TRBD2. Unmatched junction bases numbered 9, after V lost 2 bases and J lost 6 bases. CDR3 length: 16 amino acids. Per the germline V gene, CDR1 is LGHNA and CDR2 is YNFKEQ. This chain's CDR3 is CASSQWTSAQADTQYF. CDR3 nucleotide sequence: TGTGCCAGCAGCCAATGGACTAGCGCCCAGGCCGATACGCAGTATTTT.

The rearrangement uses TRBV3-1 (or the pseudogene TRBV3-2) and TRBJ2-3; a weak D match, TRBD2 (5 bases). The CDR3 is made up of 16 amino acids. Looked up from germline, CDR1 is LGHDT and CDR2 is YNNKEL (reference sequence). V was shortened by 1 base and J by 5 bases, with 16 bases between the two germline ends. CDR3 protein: CASSQVGGSWVDTQYF. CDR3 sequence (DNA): TGTGCCAGCAGCCAAGTGGGCGGGTCCTGGGTAGATACGCAGTATTTT.

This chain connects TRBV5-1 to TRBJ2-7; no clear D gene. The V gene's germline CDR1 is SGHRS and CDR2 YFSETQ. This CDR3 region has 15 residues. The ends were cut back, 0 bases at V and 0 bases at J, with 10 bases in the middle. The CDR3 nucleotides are TGCGCCAGCAGCTTGGCCGGCAGGACCTCCTACGAGCAGTACTTC. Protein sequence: CASSLAGRTSYEQYF.

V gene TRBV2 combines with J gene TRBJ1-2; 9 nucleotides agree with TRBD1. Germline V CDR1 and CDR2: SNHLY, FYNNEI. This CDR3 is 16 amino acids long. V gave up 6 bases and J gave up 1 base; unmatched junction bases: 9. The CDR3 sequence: CASRDLGQGSNYGYTF. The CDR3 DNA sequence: TGTGCCAGCAGGGACCTGGGACAGGGTAGTAACTATGGCTACACCTTC. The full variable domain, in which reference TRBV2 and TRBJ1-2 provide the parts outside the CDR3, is EPEVTQTPSHQVTQMGQEVILRCVPISNHLYFYWYRQILGQKVEFLVSFYNNEISEKSEIFDDQFSVERPDGSNFTLKIRSTKLEDSAMYFCASRDLGQGSNYGYTFGSGTRLTVV.

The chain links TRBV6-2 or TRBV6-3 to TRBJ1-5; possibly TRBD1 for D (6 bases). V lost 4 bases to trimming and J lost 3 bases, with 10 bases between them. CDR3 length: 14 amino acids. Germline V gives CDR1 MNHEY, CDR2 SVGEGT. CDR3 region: CASSWTEINQPQHF. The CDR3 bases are TGTGCCAGCAGTTGGACAGAAATCAATCAGCCCCAGCATTTT.

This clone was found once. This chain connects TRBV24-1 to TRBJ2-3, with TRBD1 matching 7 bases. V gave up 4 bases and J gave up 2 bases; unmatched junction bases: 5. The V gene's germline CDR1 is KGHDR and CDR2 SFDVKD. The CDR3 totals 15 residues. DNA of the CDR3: TGTGCCACCAGTGAAGGGGGCGGGTACACAGATACGCAGTATTTT. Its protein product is CATSEGGGYTDTQYF.

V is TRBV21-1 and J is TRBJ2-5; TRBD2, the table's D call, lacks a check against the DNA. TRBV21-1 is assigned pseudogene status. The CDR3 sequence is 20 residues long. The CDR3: CASSKALYGTSGRGGETQYF. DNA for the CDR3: TGTGCCAGCAGCAAAGCGCTTTACGGGACTAGCGGGAGAGGGGGGGAGACCCAGTACTTC.

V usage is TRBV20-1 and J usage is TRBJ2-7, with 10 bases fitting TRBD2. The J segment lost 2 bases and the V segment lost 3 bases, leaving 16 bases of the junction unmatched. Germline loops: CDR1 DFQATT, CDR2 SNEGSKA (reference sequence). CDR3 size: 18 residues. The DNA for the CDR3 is TGCAGTGCTAGTGGGGCGGGGGCTACTAGCGGGATGCCCTACGAGCAGTACTTC. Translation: CSASGAGATSGMPYEQYF.

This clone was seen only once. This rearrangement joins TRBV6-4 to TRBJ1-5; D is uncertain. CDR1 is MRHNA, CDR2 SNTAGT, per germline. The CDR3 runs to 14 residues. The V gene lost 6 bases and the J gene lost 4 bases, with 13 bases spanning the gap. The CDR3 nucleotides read TGTGCCAGCAGCCCTTCTCCAGGTAATCAGCCCCAGCATTTT. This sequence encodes CASSPSPGNQPQHF.